This is a list of T cell receptor beta chains from one sample in a study of cytomegalovirus exposure and HLA in healthy donors. Libraries were prepared by immunoSEQ multiplex PCR; TCRdb keeps only in-frame clonotypes and omits some of them. This sample has around 150,000 clones; about 86% occur once, and the top ten carry approximately 2.2%. The specimen was PBMCs. Receptors were obtained from a woman younger than 30 in good health and CMV-seronegative. Each CDR3 is given with its conserved first and last residue. D genes are given only for firm matches. Rows give clone size only sometimes, using once, few, many, or a class for an expanded clone.

clone_size j_call d_call v_call cdr3_nt cdr3_aa
. TRBJ2-2 . TRBV7-6 TGTGCCAGCAGCCCCAGGGGATTCGCGAACACCGGGGAGCTGTTTTTT CASSPRGFANTGELFF
. TRBJ2-3 . TRBV14 TGTGCCAGCAGCCAAGCGGGGGGCTCAGATACGCAGTATTTT CASSQAGGSDTQYF
. TRBJ2-3 TRBD1 TRBV5-4 TGTGCCAGCAGCTTGGACCAGGGGGTCACAGATACGCAGTATTTT CASSLDQGVTDTQYF
. TRBJ2-5 . TRBV27 TGTGCCAGCAGTTTAATCGGGTACCAAGAGACCCAGTACTTC CASSLIGYQETQYF
. TRBJ2-2 . TRBV11-2 TGTGCCAGCAGCCTTTTTTTAGGGGAAAACACCGGGGAGCTGTTTTTT CASSLFLGENTGELFF
. TRBJ2-7 . TRBV14 TGTGCCAGCAGCCAATCCTCCCGGTCCGAGCAGTACTTC CASSQSSRSEQYF
. TRBJ2-1 TRBD2 TRBV27 TGTGCCAGCAGAAAGGTTAGCAGCGGGAGAGGGGGTGAGCAGTTCTTC CASRKVSSGRGGEQFF
. TRBJ1-6 TRBD1 TRBV4-1 TGCGCCAGCAGCCAAGATCATGGACAGGGGGCTGGAATATCACCCCTCCACTTT CASSQDHGQGAGISPLHF
. TRBJ2-5 . TRBV6-1 TGTGCCAGCAGTGAACGTCAGGGGGGAGAGACCCAGTACTTC CASSERQGGETQYF
. TRBJ1-4 TRBD1 TRBV6-5 TGTGCCAGCAGTACGACAGGGGATCTTAATGAAAAACTGTTTTTT CASSTTGDLNEKLFF
. TRBJ2-7 TRBD2 TRBV29-1 TGCAGCGTGCGATCGACTAGCGGGAGACTCTACGAGCAGTACTTC CSVRSTSGRLYEQYF
. TRBJ2-7 . TRBV27 TGTGCCAGCAGTTTACGGGTCTCCTACGAGCAGTACTTC CASSLRVSYEQYF
. TRBJ2-1 . TRBV10-3 TGTGCCATCAGTGAGCGGGGGGCTAGCTCCTACAATGAGCAGTTCTTC CAISERGASSYNEQFF
once TRBJ2-4 . TRBV28 TGTGCCAGCAGTTTATCGGGACGGGACACCCTCGCCGGATACTTC CASSLSGRDTLAGYF
once TRBJ2-7 . TRBV7-2 TGTGCCAGCAGGTCATCGGTATCGGGCGAGCAGTACTTC CASRSSVSGEQYF
. TRBJ2-5 TRBD1 TRBV5-1 TGCGCCAGCAGCCAACCTGACAGGGCAGGGGAGACCCAGTACTTC CASSQPDRAGETQYF
. TRBJ1-2 TRBD1 TRBV5-1 TGCGCCAGCAGCTTACAGGGGGGTAACTATGGCTACACCTTC CASSLQGGNYGYTF
few TRBJ2-1 TRBD1 TRBV7-9 TGTGCCAGCAGCTCCCCCAGGGGGAATGAGCAGTTCTTC CASSSPRGNEQFF
. TRBJ1-5 . TRBV6-4 TGTGCCAGCAGTGACGGGACTCCGAATCAGCCCCAGCATTTT CASSDGTPNQPQHF
many TRBJ2-2 TRBD2 TRBV4-2 TGTGCCAGCAGCCCCTTAGCGGGAGACCCCGGGGAGCTGTTTTTT CASSPLAGDPGELFF
few TRBJ1-3 . TRBV4-3 TGCGCCAGCAGCGAACAAGGAAACACCATATATTTT CASSEQGNTIYF
. TRBJ2-6 . TRBV10-3 TGTGCCATCAGCGATACGACCCGGGAGCCTTTGGGAGGGGCCAACGTCCTGACTTTC CAISDTTREPLGGANVLTF
. TRBJ1-1 . TRBV6-5 TGTGCCAGCAGTTACTCGGTAGGGAGCACTGAAGCTTTCTTT CASSYSVGSTEAFF
. TRBJ2-2 . TRBV5-1 TGCGCCAGCAACACCGGGAGATACACCGGGGAGCTGTTTTTT CASNTGRYTGELFF
. TRBJ1-2 . TRBV27 TGTGCCAGCAGTTTACGGGGGGGCATCTCTGGCTACACCTTC CASSLRGGISGYTF
. TRBJ2-3 . TRBV4-2 TGTGCCAGCAGCCAAGTAGGTAGCCTCACAGATACGCAGTATTTT CASSQVGSLTDTQYF
. TRBJ1-2 . TRBV6-5 TGTGCCAGCAGTTTTGCTGGGGGGATCTATGGCTACACCTTC CASSFAGGIYGYTF
. TRBJ1-2 TRBD1 TRBV27 TGTGCCAGCAGTTCCCAGGGGGAGAGAACTAACTATGGCTACACCTTC CASSSQGERTNYGYTF
. TRBJ1-1 . TRBV18 TGTGCCAGCTCACCATCCCCCACCTTTGATGCGGGCACTGAAGCTTTCTTT CASSPSPTFDAGTEAFF
. TRBJ2-7 . TRBV7-2 TGTGCCAGCAGCTTAGACCCCCCCAGCGAGCAGTACTTC CASSLDPPSEQYF
once TRBJ2-5 TRBD1 TRBV12-5 TGTGCTAGTGGTTCGGGACAGCTCCGAGAGACCCAGTACTTC CASGSGQLRETQYF